This TCR beta chain appears in the sequencing data of a study of blood T cells in healthy people across ages. Study observations and caveats: What prevented conclusive comparison of naive and antigen-experienced cells was that PBMCs were unsorted.

A second about 7 to 11 cycle PCR used barcoded and J-beta primers. TCRdb passed the 5' RACE reads through MiXCR, listing each CDR3 protein once. The sample shows just under 550,000 distinct CDR3 sequences, 24% of them seen only once. Those donating, healthy Caucasian individuals from Russia, were aged roughly 6 to 90. This clonotype has ten or more counts. The antigen is not known. This CDR3 region has 14 residues. V was clipped by 1 base and J by 1 base, with 7 bases between them. The germline V gene has CDR1 SGHAT and CDR2 FQNNGV. A further study also used this sample, focusing on T cells of mothers and their children.

Sequencing was done on a sample of blood. This chain connects TRBV11-2 to TRBJ1-1; unclear D gene. The receptor's source is a boy aged 5-17 years in good health. CDR3 amino acids: CASSLAAGNTEAFF. CDR3 DNA sequence: TGTGCCAGCAGCTTAGCGGCAGGGAACACTGAAGCTTTCTTT.